This T cell receptor (beta chain) was sequenced in a study of blood T cell repertoires in COVID-19. Sequencing was performed with immunoSEQ multiplex PCR; in TCRdb, only in-frame clones are kept and a portion is missing. The repertoire holds more than 150,000 clones, roughly three quarters seen once, with over 13% in the top ten. Living in 24 US areas, the participants were between roughly 18 and 90 years of age. Germline-derived CDR1 and CDR2 are SGHRS and YFSETQ. This CDR3 has 15 residues. The V end lost 1 base, the J end lost 3 bases, and 11 bases lay between the germline ends. In the case of this clone: The sample carries other DNA sequences with the same CDR3.

The rearrangement joins TRBV5-1 to TRBJ1-3; tentative D call: TRBD1 (6 bases). The specimen was PBMCs or T cells enriched from blood (not recorded which). This receptor was obtained from a man aged 60 to 75 who had been exposed to COVID-19. The CDR3 nucleotides read TGCGCCAGCAGCTTGTCGGGGGGCAGTGGAAACACCATATATTTT. Its translation is CASSLSGGSGNTIYF.